This TCR beta chain was recorded in a study of cytomegalovirus exposure and HLA in healthy donors. Across the whole study: The early release's HLA-typed donors yielded about 85 million unique TCRs. Findings and caveats of the study: Through in vitro validation, three CMV-associated chains were shown to be specific for CMV antigens. Across donors, sequencing depth was assumed by presence/absence analyses to be roughly uniform. The Asian-associated ancestry cluster reportedly had fewer N-insertions than the roughly 670-donor mean in a later analysis.

The study ran its PCR with 60 Vbeta and 13 Jbeta primers. Only in-frame clones appear in the TCRdb table, and some are missing; sequencing was by immunoSEQ multiplex PCR. There are 90,000 to 95,000 clones in the sample; around 82% occur only once, and under 2.5% lies in the top ten. This clone was observed a few times. The antigen is unknown. The CDR3 runs to 15 residues. Germline V gene data show CDR1 as SGHTS and CDR2 as YDEGEE. Trimming cost V 3 bases and J 6 bases, with 19 bases left between them. The clonotype was recovered from a man younger than 30 in good health and CMV-seronegative. This rearrangement joins TRBV5-8 to TRBJ2-7; perhaps TRBD1 as D (6 bases). Sequencing was performed on PBMCs. In nucleotides, the CDR3 is TGTGCCAGCAGCTCAGCCGGGACAACAAGGAGCGAGCAGTACTTC. Translating gives CASSSAGTTRSEQYF.